This T cell receptor beta chain was sequenced in a study of OX40 agonist ivuxolimab in advanced cancers. Regarding the complete study: Ivuxolimab was an agonistic, fully human IgG2 monoclonal antibody directed against OX40 (CD134), a costimulatory receptor. Peripheral TCRbeta sequencing aimed to test whether ivuxolimab altered TCR sequence diversity and caused clonal T-cell expansion. Partial responses occurred in three dose-escalation patients, of whom one had hepatocellular carcinoma and two had cutaneous melanoma. Intravenous ivuxolimab was administered to patients every 2 weeks at six dose levels: 0.01, 0.1, 0.3, 1.5, 3 and 10 mg/kg. The paper describes the monotherapy dose-escalation part (N = 52 patients) of the phase I trial of ivuxolimab. In the dose-escalation cohort, approximately 80% of patients were male, and the mean age was 60 years with a range of roughly 23 to 79. Patients were allowed to have had prior anti-PD-1, anti-PD-L1 or anti-CTLA-4 therapy, and approximately 40% of the dose-escalation patients had previously received checkpoint inhibitors. Among the roughly 52 dose-escalation patients, approximately 20 had hepatocellular carcinoma, around 15 melanoma, 9 renal cell carcinoma and 9 head and neck cancer. The investigation overall reported the following: Low levels of normalized T-cell clonal expansion were also seen in some nonresponding patients. After ivuxolimab, more expanded clones were found on average in CD8+ T cells than in CD4+ T cells. Partial responders in the 0.1-3.0 mg/kg groups had among the lowest normalized peripheral clonal expansion, especially among CD8+ T cells. Which antigens the clonally expanded peripheral T cells were specific for was not determined. At doses of 0.1 to 3.0 mg/kg, clonal expansion of both CD4+ and CD8+ blood T cells was observed from baseline to week 6.

The CDR3 measures 16 amino acids from cysteine to phenylalanine. The read is trimmed to its CDR3 DNA, 48 bases read in frame from base 1. CDR1 SGHTA and CDR2 FQGNSA are derived from the germline V gene. Trimming removed 5 bases from V and 4 bases from J; the gene matches leave 10 bases unexplained. A remark on this clone: Its antigen target is currently unknown. No much larger clone exists at a distance of one base, and base qualities are not known.

Patients with a history of autoimmune disease or receiving systemic immunosuppression were excluded from the trial. Peripheral blood for TCR sequencing was drawn from every dose cohort at baseline, at cycle 4 day 1 and at cycle 7 day 1. The samples were taken from a phase I, first-in-human, multicenter, open-label dose-escalation trial of ivuxolimab. Adults with locally advanced or metastatic melanoma, renal cell carcinoma, hepatocellular carcinoma or head and neck squamous cell carcinoma were enrolled in the trial. Before TCR sequencing, CD4+ T cells and CD8+ T cells were sorted from peripheral blood as separate populations. Genomic DNA was extracted from sorted cells for sequencing of the TCRbeta CDR3 region. The immunoSEQ Assay was used to sequence the TCRbeta CDR3 regions. Imported from immuneACCESS, the table was reduced by TCRdb to in-frame sequences with V and J called. These copies leave out some clones; in studies compared against another copy, an unresolved V gene accounts for under half, and the cause of the remainder is not known. Within this sample are nearly 35,000 clones, with about 92% of them counted one time only. In total, the top ten clones hold 33% of the sample.

The sequence came from an adult with an advanced solid tumor such as melanoma, head and neck, liver or kidney cancer. The chain employs TRBV7-2 and TRBJ2-1, with 8 bases aligning to TRBD2. This material consisted of CD4+ or CD8+ T cells sorted from blood, taken in a trial of the OX40 agonist ivuxolimab. The CDR3 protein sequence reads: CASSLDPGGGYNEQFF. The nucleotide sequence is given as TGTGCCAGCAGCCTGGATCCGGGAGGGGGGTACAATGAGCAGTTCTTC.